This section outlines one T cell receptor beta chain sequence together with its context. A much larger clone differs from this one at a single base, so this may be a read error. Lacking the conserved final phenylalanine or tryptophan, this CDR3 likely reflects a read error. MiXCR was run by TCRdb on the PCR reads, yielding one entry per CDR3 protein. The sample has roughly 100,000 distinct CDR3 sequences, roughly half seen once; the top ten hold around 11%. This entry belongs to a study of CDR3 diversity in severe acne. Germline CDR1 is MNHEY and CDR2 is SMNVEV (reference sequence). There are 14 residues in the CDR3. Trimming took 6 bases from V and 3 from J; bases not matched to a gene: 8.

The origin of this receptor is a male donor with acne. The sequenced sample was blood. This chain uses TRBV27 with TRBJ2-7; 7 bases map to TRBD2. CDR3 DNA sequence: TGTGCCAGCAGCCTCGAGGCTAGCGGCTACGAGCAGTACCTC. Amino acids: CASSLEASGYEQYL.